Following are 23 T cell receptor beta chains from one sample sequenced in a study of blood T cell repertoires in COVID-19 (dated by TCRdb to the early 2020s). Library generation was performed with the immunoSEQ multiplex PCR assay. TCRdb re-hosts the immuneACCESS table, in-frame sequences only. Its copies lack some clones; in the studies checked, an unresolved V gene accounts for under half of them, and the cause for the rest is not known. In all, the sample holds approximately 87,000 clones, and roughly 80% of those were seen once. Roughly a sixth of the sample is taken by the ten largest. Sequencing was done on a sample of peripheral blood. All receptors derive from a woman aged 80 or over with acute or convalescent COVID-19.

This rearrangement joins TRBV29-1 to TRBJ2-2; 8 bases agree with TRBD2. This CDR3 contains 14 residues. Looked up from germline, CDR1 is SQVTM and CDR2 is ANQGSEA. The trim removed 4 bases at V and 1 base at J, leaving 2 bases unmatched. CDR3 coding DNA: TGCAGCGTTGGCGGGGGGAGGAACACCGGGGAGCTGTTTTTT. Translation gives CSVGGGRNTGELFF.

The rearrangement joins TRBV10-3 to TRBJ2-7; TRBD2 is a possible D gene (5 bases). This CDR3 contains 13 residues. Germline CDR1 reads ENHRY; CDR2 reads SYGVKD. The V and J ends lost 6 bases and 5 bases respectively, with 14 bases between them. DNA of the CDR3: TGTGCCATCAGACCCGGAGCGGCCCACGAGCAGTACTTC. Residues: CAIRPGAAHEQYF.

This clone was picked up one time. This CDR3 reads CASSSSGHPWDEQFF. The DNA of the CDR3 is TGTGCCAGCAGCTCCTCGGGACACCCCTGGGATGAGCAGTTCTTC. The chain recombines TRBV11-2 with TRBJ2-1; D possibly corresponds to TRBD1 (6 bases). Germline CDR1 reads SGHAT; CDR2 reads FQNNGV. CDR3 length equals 15 residues. The ends were cut back, 4 bases at V and 8 bases at J, with 18 bases in the middle.

The chain links TRBV6-5 to TRBJ1-6, with unresolved D. The germline V gene encodes CDR1 MNHEY and CDR2 SVGAGI. The CDR3 covers 12 residues. The V and J ends lost 0 bases and 12 bases respectively, with 6 bases between them. The CDR3 nucleotides read TGTGCCAGCAGTTACTCTCATCAACCCCTCCACTTT. Amino acids: CASSYSHQPLHF.

The rearrangement uses TRBV28 and TRBJ2-6; 7 positions agree with TRBD1. This CDR3 is built from 15 residues. The germline CDR1 and CDR2 sequences are MDHEN and SYDVKM. With 5 bases clipped from V and 0 bases from J, the junction kept 1 base outside the gene matches. Written as DNA, the CDR3 is TGTGCCAGCAGTCCAGGGGGCTCTGGGGCCAACGTCCTGACTTTC. Its translation is CASSPGGSGANVLTF.

The CDR3 region is CASSHFTGGRYNEQFF. The DNA for the CDR3 is TGTGCCAGCAGCCACTTCACGGGGGGCCGTTACAATGAGCAGTTCTTC. The chain uses TRBV3-1 (or the pseudogene TRBV3-2) and TRBJ2-1; D is perhaps TRBD2 (7 bases). CDR3 size: 16 residues. Germline V gene data show CDR1 as LGHDT and CDR2 as YNNKEL (reference sequence). V shed 3 bases and J shed 4 bases, with 16 bases lying between them.

The rearrangement links TRBV11-2 to TRBJ2-5; weak D call: TRBD2 (5 bases). CDR3 length: 14 residues. The V gene's germline CDR1 is SGHAT and CDR2 FQNNGV. V gave up 5 bases and J gave up 3 bases, with 13 bases separating them. The CDR3 DNA sequence: TGTGCCAGCAGCCGTGGGCTAGCTAAAGAGACCCAGTACTTC. It translates to CASSRGLAKETQYF.

The genes are TRBV7-3 and TRBJ1-5; no clear D. CDR1 SGHTA and CDR2 FQGTGA come from the germline V gene. The CDR3 runs 13 residues. V lost 1 base and J lost 10, with 11 bases in between. The CDR3 DNA follows: TGTGCCAGCAGCTTAAGCAGGAACCAACCCCAGCATTTT. It encodes CASSLSRNQPQHF.

The V gene is TRBV3-1 (or the pseudogene TRBV3-2), the J gene TRBJ1-2, with 9 bases fitting TRBD1. The CDR3 has 14 residues. Losses at the gene ends were 7 bases for V and 2 bases for J; bases not matched to a gene: 5. Germline V gene sequence: CDR1 LGHDT, CDR2 YNNKEL (reference sequence). The CDR3 reads CASTLGTGNYGYTF. In nucleotides, the CDR3 is TGTGCCAGCACCCTCGGGACAGGGAACTATGGCTACACCTTC.

The rearrangement links TRBV5-4 to TRBJ2-2, with 12 bases aligning to TRBD2. V dropped 4 bases and J dropped 5; count of bases not matched to a gene: 9. Looked up from germline, CDR1 is SGHNT and CDR2 is YYREEE (reference sequence). CDR3 size: 17 residues. The CDR3 DNA follows: TGTGCCAGCAGCCAACCGGGACTAGCGGGTCCGACCGGGGAGCTGTTTTTT. Amino acids: CASSQPGLAGPTGELFF.

The V gene is TRBV27, the J gene TRBJ2-7, with no clear D. The CDR3 is 13 amino acids. V lost 11 bases and J 0 bases, leaving 14 bases between the germline ends. Germline V CDR1 and CDR2: MNHEY, SMNVEV (reference sequence). The DNA of the CDR3 is TGTGCCGCCAAAAAAAGGAGCTCCTACGAGCAGTACTTC. The encoded protein is CAAKKRSSYEQYF.

The rearrangement links TRBV27 to TRBJ2-7; a possible D gene is TRBD2 (6 bases). The germline V gene encodes CDR1 MNHEY and CDR2 SMNVEV (reference sequence). The CDR3 extends over 16 amino acids. Trimming removed 5 bases from V and 4 bases from J, with 21 bases in between. The CDR3 coding sequence is TGTGCCAGCAGTGACGCCGGGGCCGGGGGTTCTTACGAGCAGTACTTC. Its protein product is CASSDAGAGGSYEQYF.

This clone was recorded only once. V gene TRBV11-3 combines with J gene TRBJ1-1, with 7 bases matching TRBD1. V shed 3 bases and J 6 bases; nucleotides not matched to a gene: 10. CDR1 SGHNT and CDR2 YENEEA come from the germline V gene. The CDR3 contains 15 residues. This CDR3 reads CASSFFFDRAAEAFF. CDR3 nucleotide sequence: TGTGCCAGCAGCTTTTTTTTCGACAGGGCGGCTGAAGCTTTCTTT. Together with reference TRBV11-3 and TRBJ1-1, the CDR3 gives the full variable domain: EAGVVQSPRYKIIEKKQPVAFWCNPISGHNTLYWYLQNLGQGPELLIRYENEEAVDDSQLPKDRFSAERLKGVDSTLKIQPAELGDSAVYLCASSFFFDRAAEAFFGQGTRLTVV.

The rearrangement links TRBV10-3 to TRBJ1-5, with 7 bases fitting TRBD1. Germline CDR1 and CDR2: ENHRY and SYGVKD. The V and J ends lost 10 bases and 6 bases, in that order; junction bases with no gene match: 12. CDR3 length: 14 amino acids. The CDR3 spells CANSEQGLGQPQHF. CDR3 nucleotide sequence: TGTGCCAACTCCGAACAGGGGCTTGGTCAGCCCCAGCATTTT.

This rearrangement joins TRBV19 to TRBJ1-6, with 8 bases that match TRBD1. CDR1 and CDR2 from the germline V gene are LNHDA and SQIVND (reference sequence). The junction had 7 bases not matched to a gene; V was cut back by 5 bases and J by 7 bases. The CDR3 length is 15 residues. CDR3 DNA: TGTGCCAGTAGTGGCGGACAGGGAAACAATTCACCCCTCCACTTT. Translation: CASSGGQGNNSPLHF.

The rearrangement uses TRBV18 and TRBJ2-7; D ambiguous. Germline loops: CDR1 KGHSH, CDR2 LQKENI. This CDR3 is 13 amino acids long. V lost 4 bases, J lost 2 bases, and 9 bases lay in between. The CDR3 DNA is TGTGCCAGCTCACTCTCCGAGGCCTACGAGCAGTACTTC. Encoded protein: CASSLSEAYEQYF. The variable domain in full, with the rest retrieved from reference TRBV18 and TRBJ2-7, is NAGVMQNPRHLVRRRGQEARLRCSPMKGHSHVYWYRQLPEEGLKFMVYLQKENIIDESGMPKERFSAEFPKEGPSILRIQQVVRGDSAAYFCASSLSEAYEQYFGPGTRLTVT.

This chain uses TRBV27 with TRBJ2-7, with D unresolved. V was shortened by 2 bases and J by 5 bases, with 13 bases between the two germline ends. Germline V gene sequence: CDR1 MNHEY, CDR2 SMNVEV (reference sequence). The CDR3 runs to 14 residues. CDR3 sequence: CASSLAFTGNEQYF. In nucleotides, the CDR3 is TGTGCCAGCAGTTTAGCGTTTACGGGTAACGAGCAGTACTTC.

The chain links TRBV29-1 to TRBJ2-1, with a possible D match to TRBD1 (5 bases). This CDR3 is built from 12 residues. In germline, CDR1 is SQVTM, CDR2 ANQGSEA. V was cut by 1 base and J by 7 bases, with 8 bases left in between. The chain's CDR3 is CSVEGQLNEQFF. CDR3 DNA: TGCAGCGTTGAAGGACAGCTAAATGAGCAGTTCTTC.

The genes are TRBV2 and TRBJ2-7; the match to TRBD2 covers 13 bases. Per the germline V gene, CDR1 is SNHLY and CDR2 is FYNNEI. The junction had 5 bases not matched to a gene; V was cut back by 6 bases and J by 6 bases. The CDR3 loop spans 14 amino acids. The DNA of the CDR3 is TGTGCCAGCAGAACTAGCGGGGGGGCTCTCGAGCAGTACTTC. Residues: CASRTSGGALEQYF.

This clone occurred a few times. V usage is TRBV11-2 and J usage is TRBJ2-7; TRBD1 matches at 8 bases. The CDR3 totals 14 residues. The ends lost 1 base at V and 6 bases at J; junction bases unmatched: 5. Germline V gives CDR1 SGHAT, CDR2 FQNNGV. CDR3: CASSLATGEVEQYF. The CDR3 nucleotides are TGTGCCAGCAGCTTAGCGACAGGGGAGGTCGAGCAGTACTTC.

The V gene is TRBV6-2 or TRBV6-3, the J gene TRBJ1-2, with TRBD1 matching 7 bases. Germline V gives CDR1 MNHEY, CDR2 SVGEGT. This CDR3 comprises 16 residues. Germline trimming cut 2 bases from V and 4 bases from J; bases unmatched to any gene: 10. The CDR3, as DNA: TGTGCCAGCAGTTACCCCCCTGACAGGGCGGGCTATGGCTACACCTTC. As protein: CASSYPPDRAGYGYTF.

This chain connects TRBV28 to TRBJ1-6; D unclear. CDR1 MDHEN and CDR2 SYDVKM come from the germline V gene. Trimming shortened V by 2 bases and J by 5 bases, and 7 bases separated the two germline ends. This CDR3 region has 14 residues. The CDR3: CASSLRTDNSPLHF. As DNA, the CDR3 is TGTGCCAGCAGTTTAAGAACAGATAATTCACCCCTCCACTTT. Looking up the rest from reference TRBV28 and TRBJ1-6 gives the full variable domain: DVKVTQSSRYLVKRTGEKVFLECVQDMDHENMFWYRQDPGLGLRLIYFSYDVKMKEKGDIPEGYSVSREKKERFSLILESASTNQTSMYLCASSLRTDNSPLHFGNGTRLTVT.

V usage is TRBV7-8 and J usage is TRBJ1-1; D uncertain. The CDR3 covers 13 residues. In germline, CDR1 is SGHVS, CDR2 FQNEAQ. V was cut by 5 bases and J by 0 bases, with 7 bases left in between. Here the CDR3 DNA reads TGTGCCAGCAGCGCGGCTCTGAACACTGAAGCTTTCTTT. The encoded protein is CASSAALNTEAFF.